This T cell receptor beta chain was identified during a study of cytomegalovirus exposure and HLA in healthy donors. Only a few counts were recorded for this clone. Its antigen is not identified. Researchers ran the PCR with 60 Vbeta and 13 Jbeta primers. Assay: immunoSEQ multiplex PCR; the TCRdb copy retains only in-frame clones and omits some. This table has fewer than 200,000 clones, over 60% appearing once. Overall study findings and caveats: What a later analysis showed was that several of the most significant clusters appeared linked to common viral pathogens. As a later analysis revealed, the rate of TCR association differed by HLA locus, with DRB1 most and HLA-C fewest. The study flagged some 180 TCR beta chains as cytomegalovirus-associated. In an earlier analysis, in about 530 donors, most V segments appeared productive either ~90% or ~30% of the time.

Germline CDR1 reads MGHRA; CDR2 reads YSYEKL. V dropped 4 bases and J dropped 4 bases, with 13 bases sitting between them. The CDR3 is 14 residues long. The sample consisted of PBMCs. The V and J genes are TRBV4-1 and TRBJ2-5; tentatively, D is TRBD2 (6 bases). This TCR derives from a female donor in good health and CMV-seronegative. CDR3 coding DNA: TGCGCCAGCAGCCCCCCCGTGGGGGGAGAGACCCAGTACTTC. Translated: CASSPPVGGETQYF.